The T cell receptor beta chain described here comes from a study of blood T cell repertoires in COVID-19. Study as a whole: There were acute and convalescent COVID-19 samples, and they came from the United States, Italy and Spain.

Data came from immunoSEQ multiplex PCR; TCRdb stores just in-frame clones and leaves some out. The table records 180,000 or so clones, 86% of them present only once. The CDR3 runs 13 residues. Germline V gives CDR1 SGHTS, CDR2 YDEGEE. Trimming pared 2 bases from V and 2 bases from J, leaving 7 bases between. Sample: peripheral blood. This TCR came from a man aged 18 to 29 with acute or convalescent COVID-19. This chain joins TRBV5-8 and TRBJ1-1; D not certain. The CDR3 region is CASSFGENTEAFF. The CDR3 bases are TGTGCCAGCAGCTTTGGAGAAAACACTGAAGCTTTCTTT.